What follows are 2 T cell receptor beta chains derived from one specimen sequenced in a study of response to subunit inactivated influenza vaccine. Each CDR3 protein gets one entry after TCRdb re-called the RT-PCR reads with MiXCR. The data contain 500,000 to 600,000 distinct CDR3 sequences, around 10% of them singletons. Another study also made use of these data, one on T cells expressing NK-cell markers. That paper adds: A 5'RACE template switching approach incorporating UMIs was used to make TCR beta cDNA.

The sequencing used PBMCs from blood, collected on the day of vaccination. All receptors come from a man in his fifties who received an inactivated influenza vaccine.

This clonotype has more than one count but fewer than ten. The chain combines TRBV6-2 or TRBV6-3 with TRBJ2-7; 7 nucleotides align to TRBD1. Germline V gene data show CDR1 as MNHEY and CDR2 as SVGEGT. V shed 2 bases, J shed 1 base, and the junction held 5 bases outside the gene matches. The CDR3 sequence is 15 residues long. The CDR3 region is CASSYHRQGSYEQYF. The CDR3 DNA sequence: TGTGCCAGCAGTTACCATCGACAGGGATCCTACGAGCAGTACTTC.

As to this clonotype: The junction differs from germline at one of its ends, possibly a read error. The J gene is TRBJ2-2, the V gene TRBV20-1; TRBD1 agrees at 7 bases. This CDR3 region has 15 residues. Germline assignment: CDR1 DFQATT and CDR2 SNEGSKA (reference sequence). The CDR3 coding sequence is TGCAGTGCAAGAGAGACAGGGCGCGGCACCGGGGAGCTGTTTTTT. It specifies CSARETGRGTGELFF.